The text below deals with one T cell receptor (beta chain). CDR1 SGHDN and CDR2 FVKESK come from the germline V gene. V lost 4 bases to trimming and J lost 2 bases, with 16 bases between them. There are 16 residues in the CDR3. This specimen comes from a study of cytomegalovirus exposure and HLA in healthy donors. The PCR contained 60 Vbeta and 13 Jbeta primers. The table came from immunoSEQ multiplex PCR; TCRdb's copy has only in-frame clones and leaves some out. Of some 150,000 clones in the sample, around 82% were seen once. The sequence was obtained from a woman aged 45 to 65 in good health and CMV-seropositive. This chain connects TRBV14 to TRBJ2-3, with a tentative D call TRBD2 (6 bases). Sequenced sample: PBMCs. DNA for the CDR3: TGTGCCAGCAGCCCTGGGACTCACGTCTACACAGATACGCAGTATTTT. It translates to CASSPGTHVYTDTQYF. Together with reference TRBV14 and TRBJ2-3, the CDR3 gives the full variable domain: EAGVTQFPSHSVIEKGQTVTLRCDPISGHDNLYWYRRVMGKEIKFLLHFVKESKQDESGMPNNRFLAERTGGTYSTLKVQPAELEDSGVYFCASSPGTHVYTDTQYFGPGTRLTVL.